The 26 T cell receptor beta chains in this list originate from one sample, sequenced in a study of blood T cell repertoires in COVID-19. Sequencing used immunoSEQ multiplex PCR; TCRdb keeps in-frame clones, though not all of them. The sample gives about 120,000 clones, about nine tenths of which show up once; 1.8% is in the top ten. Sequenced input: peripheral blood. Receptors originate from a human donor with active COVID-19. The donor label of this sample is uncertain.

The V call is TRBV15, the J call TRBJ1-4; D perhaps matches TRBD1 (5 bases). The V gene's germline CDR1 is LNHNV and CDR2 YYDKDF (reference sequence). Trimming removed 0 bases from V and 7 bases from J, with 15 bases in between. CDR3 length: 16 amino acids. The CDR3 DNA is TGTGCCACCAGCAGAGATCGGGGGAGGTTGGGTGAAAAACTGTTTTTT. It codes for CATSRDRGRLGEKLFF.

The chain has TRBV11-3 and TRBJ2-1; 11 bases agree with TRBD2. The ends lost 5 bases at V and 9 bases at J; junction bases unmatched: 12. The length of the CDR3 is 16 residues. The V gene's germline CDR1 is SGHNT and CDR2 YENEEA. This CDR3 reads CASSPPPWLAGGEQFF. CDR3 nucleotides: TGTGCCAGCAGCCCTCCGCCCTGGCTAGCGGGGGGTGAGCAGTTCTTC.

CDR3 in amino acids: CAISLGTEDSGANVLTF. The CDR3 DNA is TGCGCCATTAGCCTAGGGACAGAAGACTCTGGGGCCAACGTCCTGACTTTC. This chain links TRBV10-1 with TRBJ2-6; TRBD1 agrees at 7 bases. Germline V lookup: CDR1 WNHNN, CDR2 SYGVQD (reference sequence). The CDR3 contains 17 residues. The junction had 12 bases not matched to a gene; V was cut back by 10 bases and J by 0 bases.

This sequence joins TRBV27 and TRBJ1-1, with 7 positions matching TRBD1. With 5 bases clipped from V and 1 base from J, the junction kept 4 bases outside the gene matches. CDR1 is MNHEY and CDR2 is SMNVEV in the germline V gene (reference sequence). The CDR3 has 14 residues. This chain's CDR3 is CASSLQGENTEAFF. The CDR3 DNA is TGTGCCAGCAGTCTCCAGGGGGAGAACACTGAAGCTTTCTTT.

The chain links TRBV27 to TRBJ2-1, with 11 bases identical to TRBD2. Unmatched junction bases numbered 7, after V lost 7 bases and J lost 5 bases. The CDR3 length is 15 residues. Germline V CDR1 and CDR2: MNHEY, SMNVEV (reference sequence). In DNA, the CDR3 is TGTGCCAGCACCGAACTAGCGGGGGTGGACAATGAGCAGTTCTTC. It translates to CASTELAGVDNEQFF.

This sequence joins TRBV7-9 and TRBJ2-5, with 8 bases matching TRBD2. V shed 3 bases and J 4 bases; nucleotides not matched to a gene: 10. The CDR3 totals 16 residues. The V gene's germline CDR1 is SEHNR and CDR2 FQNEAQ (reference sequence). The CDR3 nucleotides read TGTGCCAGCAGCTTCGCCTCGGGCCTAGCGGGAGAGACCCAGTACTTC. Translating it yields CASSFASGLAGETQYF. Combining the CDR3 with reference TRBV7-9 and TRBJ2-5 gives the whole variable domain DTGVSQNPRHKITKRGQNVTFRCDPISEHNRLYWYRQTLGQGPEFLTYFQNEAQLEKSRLLSDRFSAERPKGSFSTLEIQRTEQGDSAMYLCASSFASGLAGETQYFGPGTRLLVL.

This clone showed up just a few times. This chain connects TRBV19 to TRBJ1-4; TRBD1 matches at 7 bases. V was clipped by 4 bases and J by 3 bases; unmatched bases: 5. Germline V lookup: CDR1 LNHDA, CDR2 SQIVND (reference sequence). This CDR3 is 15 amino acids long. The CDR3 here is CASSTDRVANEKLFF. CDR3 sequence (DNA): TGTGCCAGTAGTACCGACAGGGTAGCTAATGAAAAACTGTTTTTT.

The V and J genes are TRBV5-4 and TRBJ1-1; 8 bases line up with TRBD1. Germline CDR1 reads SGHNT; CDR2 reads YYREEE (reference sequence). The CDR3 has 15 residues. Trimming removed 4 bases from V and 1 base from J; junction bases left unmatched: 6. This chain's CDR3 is CASSPGGRGNTEAFF. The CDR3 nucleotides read TGTGCCAGCAGCCCAGGGGGCCGGGGGAACACTGAAGCTTTCTTT.

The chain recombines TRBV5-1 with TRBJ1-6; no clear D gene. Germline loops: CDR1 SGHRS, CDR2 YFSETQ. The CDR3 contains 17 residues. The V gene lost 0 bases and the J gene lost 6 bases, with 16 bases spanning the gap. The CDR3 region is CASSLGTSIAGNSPLHF. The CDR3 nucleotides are TGCGCCAGCAGCTTGGGGACTTCAATCGCCGGTAATTCACCCCTCCACTTT.

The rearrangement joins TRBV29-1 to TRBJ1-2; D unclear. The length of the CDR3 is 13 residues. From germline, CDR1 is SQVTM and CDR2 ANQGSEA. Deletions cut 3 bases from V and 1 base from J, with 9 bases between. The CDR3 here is CSVDQDFNYGYTF. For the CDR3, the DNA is TGCAGCGTTGACCAGGATTTTAACTATGGCTACACCTTC.

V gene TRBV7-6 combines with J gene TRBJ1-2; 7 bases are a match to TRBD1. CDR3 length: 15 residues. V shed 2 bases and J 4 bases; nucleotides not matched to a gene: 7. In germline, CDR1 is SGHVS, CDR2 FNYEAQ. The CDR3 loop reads CASSLTDRVGYGYTF. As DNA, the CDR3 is TGTGCCAGCAGCTTAACTGACAGGGTGGGCTATGGCTACACCTTC.

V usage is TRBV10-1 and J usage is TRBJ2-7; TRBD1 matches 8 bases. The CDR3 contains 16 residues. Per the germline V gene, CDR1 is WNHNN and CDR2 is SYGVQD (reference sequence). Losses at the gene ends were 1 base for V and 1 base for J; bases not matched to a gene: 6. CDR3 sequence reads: CASSELDRGSSYEQYF. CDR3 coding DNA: TGCGCCAGCAGTGAGTTAGACAGGGGATCGTCCTACGAGCAGTACTTC.

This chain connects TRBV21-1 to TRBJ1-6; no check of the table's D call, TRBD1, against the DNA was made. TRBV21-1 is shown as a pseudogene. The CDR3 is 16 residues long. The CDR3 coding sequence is TGTGCCAGCAGCAAAGGTGTTTGGGACAAATGTTCACCCCTCCACTTT. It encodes CASSKGVWDKCSPLHF.

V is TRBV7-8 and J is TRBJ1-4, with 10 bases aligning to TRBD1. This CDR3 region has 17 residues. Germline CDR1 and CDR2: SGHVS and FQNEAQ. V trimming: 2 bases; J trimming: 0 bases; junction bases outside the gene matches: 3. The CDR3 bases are TGTGCCAGCAGCTTAAGACAGGGGGCCGCAACTAATGAAAAACTGTTTTTT. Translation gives CASSLRQGAATNEKLFF.

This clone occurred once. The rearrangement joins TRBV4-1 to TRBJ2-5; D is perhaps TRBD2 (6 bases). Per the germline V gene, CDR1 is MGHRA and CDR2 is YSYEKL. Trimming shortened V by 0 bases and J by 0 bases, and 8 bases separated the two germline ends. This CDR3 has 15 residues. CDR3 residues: CASSQDLAHQETQYF. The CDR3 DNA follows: TGCGCCAGCAGCCAAGATCTAGCGCACCAAGAGACCCAGTACTTC.

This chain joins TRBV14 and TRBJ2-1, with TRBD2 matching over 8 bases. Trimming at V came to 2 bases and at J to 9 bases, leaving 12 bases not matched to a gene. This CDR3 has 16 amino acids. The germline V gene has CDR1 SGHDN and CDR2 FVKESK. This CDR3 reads CASSQTTGGGFGEQFF. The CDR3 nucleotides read TGTGCCAGCAGCCAAACCACCGGCGGGGGGTTCGGTGAGCAGTTCTTC.

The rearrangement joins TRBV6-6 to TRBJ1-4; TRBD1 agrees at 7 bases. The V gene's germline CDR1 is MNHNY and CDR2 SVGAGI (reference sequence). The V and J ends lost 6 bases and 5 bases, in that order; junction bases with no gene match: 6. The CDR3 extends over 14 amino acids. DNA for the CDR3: TGTGCCAGCAGCCGACAGGGTGGAAATGAAAAACTGTTTTTT. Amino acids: CASSRQGGNEKLFF.

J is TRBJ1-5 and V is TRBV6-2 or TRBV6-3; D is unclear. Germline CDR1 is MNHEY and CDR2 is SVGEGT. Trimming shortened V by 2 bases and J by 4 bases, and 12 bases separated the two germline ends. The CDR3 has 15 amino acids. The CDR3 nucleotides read TGTGCCAGCAGTTACGGGCGCGGGAGGAATCAGCCCCAGCATTTT. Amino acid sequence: CASSYGRGRNQPQHF.

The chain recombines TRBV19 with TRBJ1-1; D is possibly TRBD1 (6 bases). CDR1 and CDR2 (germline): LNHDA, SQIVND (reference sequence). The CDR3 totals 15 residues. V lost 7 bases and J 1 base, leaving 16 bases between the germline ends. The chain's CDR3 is CASNGWDISNTEAFF. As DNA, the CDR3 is TGTGCCAGTAATGGTTGGGACATCTCGAACACTGAAGCTTTCTTT.

The CDR3 region has the DNA TGTGCCAGCAGCTTTGCAGGACAGGGGGCGCGGTGGCAGACCCAGTACTTC. Translated, it gives CASSFAGQGARWQTQYF. The genes are TRBV7-9 and TRBJ2-5, with 11 bases aligning to TRBD1. Germline values: CDR1 SEHNR, CDR2 FQNEAQ (reference sequence). With 3 bases clipped from V and 6 bases from J, the junction kept 12 bases outside the gene matches. The CDR3 is 17 amino acids.

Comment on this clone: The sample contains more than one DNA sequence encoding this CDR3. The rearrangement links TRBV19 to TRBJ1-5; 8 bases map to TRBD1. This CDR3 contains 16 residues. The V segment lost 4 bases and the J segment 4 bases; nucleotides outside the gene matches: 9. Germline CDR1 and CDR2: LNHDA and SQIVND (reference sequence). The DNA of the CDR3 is TGTGCCAGTAGTACCCCTGACAGGGGCAATAATCAGCCCCAGCATTTT. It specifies CASSTPDRGNNQPQHF.

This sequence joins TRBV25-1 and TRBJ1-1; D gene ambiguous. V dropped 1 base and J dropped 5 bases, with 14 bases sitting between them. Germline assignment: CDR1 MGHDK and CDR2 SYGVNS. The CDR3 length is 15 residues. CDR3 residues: CASSEWTYPSTEAFF. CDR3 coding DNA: TGTGCCAGCAGTGAATGGACTTATCCGTCGACTGAAGCTTTCTTT.

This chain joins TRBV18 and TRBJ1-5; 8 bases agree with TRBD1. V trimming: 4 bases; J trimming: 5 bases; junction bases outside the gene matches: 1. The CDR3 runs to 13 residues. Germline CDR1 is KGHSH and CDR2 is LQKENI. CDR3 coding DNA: TGTGCCAGCTCACAACAGGGGGATCAGCCCCAGCATTTT. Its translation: CASSQQGDQPQHF.

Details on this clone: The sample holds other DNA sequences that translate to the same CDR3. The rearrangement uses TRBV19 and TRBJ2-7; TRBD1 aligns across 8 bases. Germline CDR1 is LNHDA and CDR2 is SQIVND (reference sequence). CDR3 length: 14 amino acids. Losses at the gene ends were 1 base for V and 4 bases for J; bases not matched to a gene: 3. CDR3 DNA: TGTGCCAGTAGTATAGGTCAGGGGGCTTACGAGCAGTACTTC. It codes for CASSIGQGAYEQYF.

CDR3 in DNA: TGTGCCAGCAGCTCCGACATGTACAGTTCTAACTATGGCTACACCTTC. As protein: CASSSDMYSSNYGYTF. J is TRBJ1-2 and V is TRBV7-8; no clear D. The CDR3 totals 16 residues. V was trimmed by 4 bases and J by 0 bases, leaving 15 bases between them. The V gene's germline CDR1 is SGHVS and CDR2 FQNEAQ. Full variable domain (outside the CDR3, taken from reference TRBV7-8 and TRBJ1-2): GAGVSQSPRYKVAKRGQDVALRCDPISGHVSLFWYQQALGQGPEFLTYFQNEAQLDKSGLPSDRFFAERPEGSVSTLKIQRTQQEDSAVYLCASSSDMYSSNYGYTFGSGTRLTVV.

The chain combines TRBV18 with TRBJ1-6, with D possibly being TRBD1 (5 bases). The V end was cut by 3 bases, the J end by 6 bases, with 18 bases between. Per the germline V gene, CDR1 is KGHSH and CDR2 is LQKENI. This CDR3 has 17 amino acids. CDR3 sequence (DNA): TGTGCCAGCTCACCCCTGGGGACGGACGGGGGTAATTCACCCCTCCACTTT. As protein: CASSPLGTDGGNSPLHF.